This entry lists 21 T cell receptor beta chains sequenced from one sample in a study of T cells in Graves' hyperthyroidism and ophthalmopathy. Template material for amplifying TCR beta CDR3 regions consisted of RNA transcripts. HTBI primers were used for first-round RT-PCR of the TCR CDR3. TCRdb re-derived calls from the multiplex PCR reads in MiXCR, one entry per CDR3 protein. The data show around 450,000 distinct CDR3 sequences, less than 20% seen once. Source material: blood. Receptors originate from a woman younger than 35 with Graves' hyperthyroidism.

Points on this clonotype: Just one base apart from a much larger clone, this may be a read error. The rearrangement links TRBV28 to TRBJ2-1; 11 bases are a match to TRBD2. This CDR3 has 19 residues. CDR1 is MDHEN and CDR2 is SYDVKM in the germline V gene. The CDR3, as DNA: TGTGCCAGCAGTTTATGGGAGGCGACTAGCGGGGACCAGTACAATGAGCGGTTCTTC. Residues: CASSLWEATSGDQYNERFF.

There are a few counts of this clonotype. One end of the junction is discordant with germline, which a read error may explain. The V call is TRBV28, the J call TRBJ2-7, with a weak D call TRBD2 (7 bases). The germline V gene has CDR1 MDHEN and CDR2 SYDVKM. This CDR3 contains 16 residues. The CDR3 DNA follows: TGTGCCAGCAATCCTGGGGGGGGGCCATCCTCCTACGAGCAGCACTTC. Amino acid sequence: CASNPGGGPSSYEQHF.

The chain employs TRBV7-2 and TRBJ1-6; 9 nucleotides match TRBD1. Germline lookup yields CDR1 SGHTA and CDR2 FQGNSA. After removal of 5 bases from V and 6 bases from J, the junction contained 5 bases not matched to a gene. The CDR3 consists of 15 residues. CDR3 protein: CASSQDRGGNSPLHF. CDR3 in DNA: TGTGCCAGCAGCCAGGACAGGGGAGGTAATTCACCCCTCCACTTT.

In this sample, this clonotype turned up many times. This rearrangement joins TRBV18 to TRBJ2-3; 8 positions agree with TRBD2. CDR3 length equals 16 residues. Germline CDR1 is KGHSH and CDR2 is LQKENI. Germline trimming cut 2 bases from V and 1 base from J; bases unmatched to any gene: 5. The CDR3 loop reads CASSPTGGDGTDTQYF. For the CDR3, the DNA is TGTGCCAGCTCACCAACGGGGGGGGACGGCACAGATACGCAGTATTTT.

There are a few counts of this clonotype. CDR3 protein: CASSVLLANTGELFF. For the CDR3, the DNA is TGTGCCAGCAGCGTTCTCCTCGCGAACACCGGGGAGCTGTTTTTT. This sequence joins TRBV9 and TRBJ2-2; D remains unclear. Trimming removed 2 bases at V and 0 bases at J, with 8 bases between. Per germline, CDR1 SGDLS and CDR2 YYNGEE. The CDR3 covers 15 residues.

CDR3 sequence: CSARELEALLGDPYGYTF. In DNA form, the CDR3 reads TGCAGTGCTAGAGAGTTGGAGGCCCTCCTGGGGGACCCGTATGGCTACACCTTC. The chain employs TRBV20-1 and TRBJ1-2; D might be TRBD1 (5 bases). Trimming took 0 bases from V and 5 from J, leaving 25 bases between them. CDR1 DFQATT and CDR2 SNEGSKA come from the germline V gene (reference sequence). The CDR3 loop spans 18 amino acids.

This clonotype was counted many times. V usage is TRBV6-1 and J usage is TRBJ1-5; D remains ambiguous. Per the germline V gene, CDR1 is MNHNS and CDR2 is SASEGT. Trimming left V 3 bases short and J 1 base short, with 10 bases between. This CDR3 comprises 15 residues. The DNA for the CDR3 is TGTGCCAGCAGTGACCTCGGCGGGAGCAATCAGCCCCAGCATTTT. Its protein product is CASSDLGGSNQPQHF.

This clonotype was detected ten times or more. The rearrangement links TRBV20-1 to TRBJ2-7; TRBD2 aligns across 7 bases. The CDR3 spans 13 residues. Unmatched junction bases numbered 9, after V lost 6 bases and J lost 4 bases. The germline CDR1 and CDR2 sequences are DFQATT and SNEGSKA (reference sequence). This CDR3 is CSALASGSYEQYF. CDR3 nucleotides: TGCAGTGCCTTAGCTAGCGGATCATACGAGCAGTACTTC.

The chain carries TRBV4-2 and TRBJ2-3; 8 bases are shared with TRBD1. Per the germline V gene, CDR1 is LGHNA and CDR2 is YNFKEQ. With 0 bases clipped from V and 4 bases from J, the junction kept 6 bases outside the gene matches. The CDR3 covers 16 residues. The CDR3 loop is CASSQEDRGRPDTQYF. The CDR3 coding sequence is TGTGCCAGCAGCCAAGAAGACAGGGGAAGGCCAGATACGCAGTATTTT.

V is TRBV20-1 and J is TRBJ2-2; 9 bases are a match to TRBD2. The CDR3 runs 15 residues. Germline CDR1 reads DFQATT; CDR2 reads SNEGSKA (reference sequence). J gave up 1 base and V 4 bases, and 4 bases lay outside the gene matches. CDR3 protein: CSAMLAGLNTGELFF. The CDR3 nucleotides are TGCAGTGCTATGCTAGCGGGACTGAACACCGGGGAGCTGTTTTTT.

The rearrangement links TRBV6-1 to TRBJ2-7; 8 bases map to TRBD1. CDR1 and CDR2 from the germline V gene are MNHNS and SASEGT. The CDR3 is made up of 14 amino acids. With 4 bases clipped from V and 3 bases from J, the junction kept 5 bases outside the gene matches. This CDR3 is CASSASGQVYEQYF. In DNA form, the CDR3 reads TGTGCCAGCAGTGCATCGGGACAGGTCTACGAGCAGTACTTC.

There are a few counts of this clonotype. V is TRBV9 and J is TRBJ2-5, with D perhaps matching TRBD1 or TRBD2 (5 bases each). In germline, CDR1 is SGDLS, CDR2 YYNGEE. The CDR3 is 16 residues long. V lost 0 bases, J lost 5 bases, and 17 bases lay in between. Here the CDR3 DNA reads TGTGCCAGCAGCGTAGGGGACCGAGCGATTGTGGAGACCCAGTACTTC. It specifies CASSVGDRAIVETQYF.

This clonotype occurred many times. The chain is built from TRBV11-2 and TRBJ2-7, with TRBD2 matching 11 bases. This CDR3 has 16 amino acids. J gave up 2 bases and V 5 bases, and 8 bases lay outside the gene matches. Germline V gene lookup returns CDR1 SGHAT and CDR2 FQNNGV. CDR3 residues: CASSTYSGRGPYEQYF. CDR3 nucleotides: TGTGCCAGCAGCACATATAGCGGGAGGGGTCCCTACGAGCAGTACTTC.

The gene calls are TRBV3-1 and TRBJ2-7; 9 bases match TRBD1. The CDR3 is made up of 18 amino acids. Germline-derived CDR1 and CDR2 are LGHDT and YNNKEL (reference sequence). The junction had 19 bases not matched to a gene; V was cut back by 4 bases and J by 6 bases. The CDR3 region has the DNA TGTGCCAGCAGCCTAACTTTTACCGGCGGGACAGGGAGGCCCGAGCAGTACTTC. Its translation is CASSLTFTGGTGRPEQYF.

This clonotype was seen only a few times. J is TRBJ2-3 and V is TRBV4-2; the match to TRBD2 covers 7 bases. The V and J ends lost 0 bases and 3 bases, in that order; junction bases with no gene match: 18. Germline CDR1 and CDR2: LGHNA and YNFKEQ. The CDR3 runs to 20 residues. CDR3 loop: CASSQDGPGLSPVRTDTQYF. Written as DNA, the CDR3 is TGTGCCAGCAGCCAAGATGGTCCGGGACTATCCCCGGTGAGGACAGATACGCAGTATTTT.

This clonotype has a single count. Here the CDR3 reads CASSAGTVDGNTIYF. CDR3 DNA sequence: TGTGCCAGCTCAGCCGGGACGGTAGACGGAAACACCATATATTTT. The chain recombines TRBV18 with TRBJ1-3; TRBD1 might be the D (5 bases). The germline V gene has CDR1 KGHSH and CDR2 LQKENI. V was cut by 5 bases and J by 4 bases, with 15 bases left in between. The CDR3 has 15 residues.

This chain connects TRBV9 to TRBJ2-1; 7 bases are a match to TRBD2. The CDR3 extends over 16 amino acids. After removal of 4 bases from V and 8 bases from J, the junction contained 15 bases not matched to a gene. CDR1 SGDLS and CDR2 YYNGEE come from the germline V gene. The DNA of the CDR3 is TGTGCCAGCAGCCCCCTTTTGGCGGGAGTGGTCCATGAGCAGTTCTTC. This gives the protein CASSPLLAGVVHEQFF.

V gene TRBV6-1 combines with J gene TRBJ2-7, with 12 bases lining up with TRBD2. V lost 1 base to trimming and J lost 4 bases; unmatched junction nucleotides: 2. The CDR3 contains 15 residues. Germline V lookup: CDR1 MNHNS, CDR2 SASEGT. CDR3 in amino acids: CASSEGLAGGYEQYF. CDR3 in DNA: TGTGCCAGCAGTGAAGGTCTAGCGGGAGGGTACGAGCAGTACTTC.

This CDR3 is CASSPLSRVDIYNSPLHF. CDR3 bases: TGTGCCAGCTCACCACTCAGCAGGGTCGATATATATAATTCACCCCTCCACTTT. This chain connects TRBV18 to TRBJ1-6; possible D gene TRBD1, 5 bases. Germline V gene sequence: CDR1 KGHSH, CDR2 LQKENI. This CDR3 is 18 amino acids long. V was trimmed by 1 base and J by 4 bases, leaving 17 bases between them.

This clonotype was picked up many times. The CDR3 spells CASSSRRDSSAYEQYF. The CDR3 DNA follows: TGTGCCAGCAGCTCCCGCCGTGATTCTAGCGCCTACGAGCAGTACTTC. The genes are TRBV11-1 and TRBJ2-7; tentatively, D is TRBD2 (6 bases). This CDR3 has 16 amino acids. Germline CDR1 SGHAT, CDR2 FQDESV (reference sequence). V lost 4 bases, J lost 2 bases, and 18 bases lay in between. Drawing the rest from reference TRBV11-1 and TRBJ2-7, the complete variable domain is EAEVAQSPRYKITEKSQAVAFWCDPISGHATLYWYRQILGQGPELLVQFQDESVVDDSQLPKDRFSAERLKGVDSTLKIQPAELGDSAMYLCASSSRRDSSAYEQYFGPGTRLTVT.

This clonotype was seen at least ten times. The V call is TRBV4-3, the J call TRBJ1-2; D ambiguous. V was cut by 1 base and J by 2 bases, with 11 bases left in between. Germline CDR1 LGHNA, CDR2 YSLEER. This CDR3 contains 15 residues. The DNA for the CDR3 is TGCGCCAGCAGCCAAGCTCTAGGCATCAACTATGGCTACACCTTC. Residues: CASSQALGINYGYTF.